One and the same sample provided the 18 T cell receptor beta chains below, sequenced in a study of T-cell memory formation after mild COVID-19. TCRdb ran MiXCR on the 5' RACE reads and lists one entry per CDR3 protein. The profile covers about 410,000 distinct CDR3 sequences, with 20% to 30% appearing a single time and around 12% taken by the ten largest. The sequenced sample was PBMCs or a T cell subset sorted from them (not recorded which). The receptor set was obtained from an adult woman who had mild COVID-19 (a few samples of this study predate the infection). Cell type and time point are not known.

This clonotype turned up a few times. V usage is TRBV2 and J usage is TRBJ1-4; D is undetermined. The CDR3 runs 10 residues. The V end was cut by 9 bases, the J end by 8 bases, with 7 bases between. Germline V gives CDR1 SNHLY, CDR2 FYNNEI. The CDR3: CASSQEKLFF. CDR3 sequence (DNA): TGTGCCAGTAGTCAAGAAAAACTGTTTTTT. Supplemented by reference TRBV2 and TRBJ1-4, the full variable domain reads EPEVTQTPSHQVTQMGQEVILRCVPISNHLYFYWYRQILGQKVEFLVSFYNNEISEKSEIFDDQFSVERPDGSNFTLKIRSTKLEDSAMYFCASSQEKLFFGSGTQLSVL.

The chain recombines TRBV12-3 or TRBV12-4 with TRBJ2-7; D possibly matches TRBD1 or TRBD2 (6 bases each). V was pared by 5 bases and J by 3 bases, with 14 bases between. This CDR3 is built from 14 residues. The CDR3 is CASSRGDVRYEQYF. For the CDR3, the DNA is TGTGCCAGCAGTAGGGGGGATGTGCGCTACGAGCAGTACTTC.

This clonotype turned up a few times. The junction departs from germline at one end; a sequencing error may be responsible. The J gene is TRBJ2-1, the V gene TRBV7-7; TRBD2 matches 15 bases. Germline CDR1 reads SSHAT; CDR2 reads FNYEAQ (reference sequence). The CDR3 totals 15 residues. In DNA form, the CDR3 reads TGTGCTAGCAGCCCGGGGACTAGCGGGAGGTCTGAGCAGTTCTTC. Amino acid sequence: CASSPGTSGRSEQFF.

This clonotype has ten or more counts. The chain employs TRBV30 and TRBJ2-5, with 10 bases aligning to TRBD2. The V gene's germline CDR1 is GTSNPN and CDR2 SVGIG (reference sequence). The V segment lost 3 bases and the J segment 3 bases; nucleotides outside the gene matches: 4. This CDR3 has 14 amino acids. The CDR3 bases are TGTGCCTGGAGAGGACTAGCGGCAAAAGAGACCCAGTACTTC. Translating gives CAWRGLAAKETQYF. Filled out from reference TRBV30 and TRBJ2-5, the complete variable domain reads SQTIHQWPATLVQPVGSPLSLECTVEGTSNPNLYWYRQAAGRGLQLLFYSVGIGQISSEVPQNLSASRPQDRQFILSSKKLLLSDSGFYLCAWRGLAAKETQYFGPGTRLLVL.

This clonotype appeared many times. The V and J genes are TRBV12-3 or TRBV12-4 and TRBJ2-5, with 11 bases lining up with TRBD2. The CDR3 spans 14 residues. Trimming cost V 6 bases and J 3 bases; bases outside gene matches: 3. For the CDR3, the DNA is TGTGCCAGCAGCCCGGGACTAGCGGAAGAGACCCAGTACTTC. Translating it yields CASSPGLAEETQYF.

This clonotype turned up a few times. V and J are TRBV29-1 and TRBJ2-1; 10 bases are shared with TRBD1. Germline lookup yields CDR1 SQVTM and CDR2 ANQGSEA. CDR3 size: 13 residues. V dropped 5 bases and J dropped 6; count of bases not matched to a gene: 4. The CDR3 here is CSVRRDRGNEQFF. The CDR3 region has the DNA TGCAGCGTTCGGCGGGACAGGGGCAATGAGCAGTTCTTC.

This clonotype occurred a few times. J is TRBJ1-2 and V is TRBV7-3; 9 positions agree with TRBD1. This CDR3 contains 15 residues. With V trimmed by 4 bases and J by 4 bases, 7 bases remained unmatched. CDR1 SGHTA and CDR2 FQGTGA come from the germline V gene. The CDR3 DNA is TGTGCCAGCAGCTCATCCGGGACAGGGAGCTATGGCTACACCTTC. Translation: CASSSSGTGSYGYTF.

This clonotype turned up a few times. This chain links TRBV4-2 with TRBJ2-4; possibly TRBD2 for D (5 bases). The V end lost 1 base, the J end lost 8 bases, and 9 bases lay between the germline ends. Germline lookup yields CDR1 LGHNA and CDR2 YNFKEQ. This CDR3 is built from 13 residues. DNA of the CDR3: TGTGCCAGCAGCCAAGTCGTGGGAGACATTCAGTACTTC. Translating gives CASSQVVGDIQYF.

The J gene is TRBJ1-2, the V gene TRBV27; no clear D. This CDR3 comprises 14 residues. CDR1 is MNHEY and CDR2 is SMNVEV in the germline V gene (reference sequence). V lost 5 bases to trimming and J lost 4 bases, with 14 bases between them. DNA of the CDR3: TGTGCCAGCAGTCCCCAAGTGACGGTCTATGGCTACACCTTC. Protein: CASSPQVTVYGYTF.

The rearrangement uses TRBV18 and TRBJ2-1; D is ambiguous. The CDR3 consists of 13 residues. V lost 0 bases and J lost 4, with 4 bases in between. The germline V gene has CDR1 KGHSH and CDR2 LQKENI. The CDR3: CASSPPLYNEQFF. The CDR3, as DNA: TGTGCCAGCTCACCACCGTTATACAATGAGCAGTTCTTC. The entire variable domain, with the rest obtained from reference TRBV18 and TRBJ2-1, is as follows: NAGVMQNPRHLVRRRGQEARLRCSPMKGHSHVYWYRQLPEEGLKFMVYLQKENIIDESGMPKERFSAEFPKEGPSILRIQQVVRGDSAAYFCASSPPLYNEQFFGPGTRLTVL.

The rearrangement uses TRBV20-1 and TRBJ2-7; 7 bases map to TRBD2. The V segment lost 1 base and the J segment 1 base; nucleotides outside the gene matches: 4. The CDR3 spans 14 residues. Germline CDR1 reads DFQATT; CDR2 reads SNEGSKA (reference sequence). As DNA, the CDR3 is TGCAGTGCTAGAGTTGGAGCGGGGTCCTACGAGCAGTACTTC. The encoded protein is CSARVGAGSYEQYF.

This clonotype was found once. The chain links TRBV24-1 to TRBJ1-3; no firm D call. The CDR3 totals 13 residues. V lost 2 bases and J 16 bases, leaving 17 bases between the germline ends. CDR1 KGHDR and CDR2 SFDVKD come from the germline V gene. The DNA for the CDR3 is TGTGCCACCAGTGATTCGCCCCGCGGGATCCAGTATTTT. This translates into CATSDSPRGIQYF.

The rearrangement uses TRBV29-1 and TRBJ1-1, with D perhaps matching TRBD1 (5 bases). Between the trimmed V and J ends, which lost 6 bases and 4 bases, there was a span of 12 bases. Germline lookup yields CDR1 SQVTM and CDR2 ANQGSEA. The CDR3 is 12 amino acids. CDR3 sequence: CSVGAIGTEAFF. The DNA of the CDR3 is TGCAGCGTAGGGGCAATAGGCACTGAAGCTTTCTTT.

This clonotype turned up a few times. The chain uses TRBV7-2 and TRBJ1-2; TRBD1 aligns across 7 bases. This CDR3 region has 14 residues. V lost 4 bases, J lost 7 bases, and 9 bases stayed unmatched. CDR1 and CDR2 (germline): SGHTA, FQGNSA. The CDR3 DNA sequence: TGTGCCAGCAGCTCGATGCCACAGGGGACTGGCTACACCTTC. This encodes CASSSMPQGTGYTF.

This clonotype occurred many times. CDR3 DNA: TGCAGTGCTAACCCCTCTCGAGGGGCGAGGGGATCACCCCTCCACTTT. Translation: CSANPSRGARGSPLHF. V usage is TRBV20-1 and J usage is TRBJ1-6, with a weak D call TRBD1 (5 bases). V was pared by 4 bases and J by 10 bases, with 23 bases between. The CDR3 is 16 residues long. Germline V gene sequence: CDR1 DFQATT, CDR2 SNEGSKA (reference sequence).

The CDR3 spells CASSQGQPLTYEQYF. The CDR3 DNA sequence: TGCGCCAGCAGTCAGGGACAGCCCCTTACCTACGAGCAGTACTTC. The chain recombines TRBV5-1 with TRBJ2-7; TRBD1 matches at 7 bases. Trimming removed 5 bases from V and 2 bases from J; junction bases left unmatched: 10. The germline gives CDR1 SGHRS, CDR2 YFSETQ. The CDR3 totals 15 residues.

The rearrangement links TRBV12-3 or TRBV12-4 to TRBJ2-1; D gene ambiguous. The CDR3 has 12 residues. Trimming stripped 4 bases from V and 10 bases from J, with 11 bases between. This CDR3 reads CASSSWAVEQFF. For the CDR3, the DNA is TGTGCCAGCAGTTCGTGGGCTGTGGAGCAGTTCTTC.

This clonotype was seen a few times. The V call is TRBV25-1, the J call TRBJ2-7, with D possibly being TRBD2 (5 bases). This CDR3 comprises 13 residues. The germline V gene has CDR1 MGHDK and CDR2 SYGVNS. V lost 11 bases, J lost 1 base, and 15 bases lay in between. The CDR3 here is CAVEGDSSYEQYF. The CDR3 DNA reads TGTGCCGTTGAGGGTGACTCATCCTACGAGCAGTACTTC.